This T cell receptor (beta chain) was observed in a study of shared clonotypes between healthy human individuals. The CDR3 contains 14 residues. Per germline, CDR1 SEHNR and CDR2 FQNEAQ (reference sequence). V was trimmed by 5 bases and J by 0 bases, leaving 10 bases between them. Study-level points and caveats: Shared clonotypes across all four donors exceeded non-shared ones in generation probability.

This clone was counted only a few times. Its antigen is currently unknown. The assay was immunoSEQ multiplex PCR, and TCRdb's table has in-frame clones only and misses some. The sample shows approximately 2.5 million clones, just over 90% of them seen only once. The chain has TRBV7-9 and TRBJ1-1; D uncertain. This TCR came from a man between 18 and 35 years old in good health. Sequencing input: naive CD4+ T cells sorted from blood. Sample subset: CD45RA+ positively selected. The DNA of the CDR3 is TGTGCCAGCAGCCCAACCGGGGTGAACACTGAAGCTTTCTTT. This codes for CASSPTGVNTEAFF. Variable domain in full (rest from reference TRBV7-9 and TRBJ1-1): DTGVSQNPRHKITKRGQNVTFRCDPISEHNRLYWYRQTLGQGPEFLTYFQNEAQLEKSRLLSDRFSAERPKGSFSTLEIQRTEQGDSAMYLCASSPTGVNTEAFFGQGTRLTVV.